Sequencing of this T cell receptor beta chain was carried out in a study of blood T cell repertoires in COVID-19. At the level of the study: Sites in the United States, Italy and Spain provided acute and convalescent COVID-19 samples.

The table came from immunoSEQ multiplex PCR; TCRdb's copy has only in-frame clones and leaves some out. The profile shows about 120,000 clones, less than 90% of them singletons. The CDR3 has 14 amino acids. V trimming: 6 bases; J trimming: 3 bases; junction bases outside the gene matches: 3. Germline CDR1 reads SGHTA; CDR2 reads FQGTGA. The genes are TRBV7-3 and TRBJ2-3, with 10 bases lining up with TRBD2. Material for sequencing was peripheral blood. This receptor was taken from a man older than 75 with acute or convalescent COVID-19. This CDR3 is CASRASGRTDTQYF. The CDR3 DNA is TGTGCCAGCAGGGCTAGCGGGAGAACAGATACGCAGTATTTT.